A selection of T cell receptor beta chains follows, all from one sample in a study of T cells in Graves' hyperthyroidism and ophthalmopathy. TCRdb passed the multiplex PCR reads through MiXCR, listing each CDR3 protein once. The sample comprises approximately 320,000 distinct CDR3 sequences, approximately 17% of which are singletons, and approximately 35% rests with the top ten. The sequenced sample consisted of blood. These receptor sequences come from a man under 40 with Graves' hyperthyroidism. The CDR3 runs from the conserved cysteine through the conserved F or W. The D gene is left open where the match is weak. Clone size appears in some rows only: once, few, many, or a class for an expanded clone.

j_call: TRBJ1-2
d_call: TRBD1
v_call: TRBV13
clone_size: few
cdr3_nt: TGTGCCAGCAGCTTAGGGTCGATCCCCGACAGGGGGAAGAACTATGGCTACACCTTC
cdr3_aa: CASSLGSIPDRGKNYGYTF

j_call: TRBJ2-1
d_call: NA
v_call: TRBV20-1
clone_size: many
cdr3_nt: TGCAGTGCAGCCAGCGACCGGGATGAGCAGTTCTTC
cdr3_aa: CSAASDRDEQFF

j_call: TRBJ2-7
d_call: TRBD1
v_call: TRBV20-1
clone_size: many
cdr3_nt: TGCAGTGGGAGGAGGACAGGGGGCTACGAGCAGTACTTC
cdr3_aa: CSGRRTGGYEQYF

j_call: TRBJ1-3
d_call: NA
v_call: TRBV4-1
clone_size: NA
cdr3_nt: TGCGCCAGCAGCGAAGCCTGGACATCCGGAAACACCATATATTTT
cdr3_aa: CASSEAWTSGNTIYF

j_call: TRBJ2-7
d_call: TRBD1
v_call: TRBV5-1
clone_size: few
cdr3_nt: TGCGCCAGCAGCACGAAACAGGGGGCTTGGGGCGAGCAGTACTTC
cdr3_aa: CASSTKQGAWGEQYF

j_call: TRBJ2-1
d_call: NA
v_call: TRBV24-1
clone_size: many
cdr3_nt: TGTGCCACCAGTGATCATTCTATACCTCGAAATGAGCAGTTCTTC
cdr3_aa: CATSDHSIPRNEQFF

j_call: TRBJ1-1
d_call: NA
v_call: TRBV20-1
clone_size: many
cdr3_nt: TGCAGTGCCCAAATGGGGGGGTTCAACACTGAAGCTTTCTTT
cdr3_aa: CSAQMGGFNTEAFF

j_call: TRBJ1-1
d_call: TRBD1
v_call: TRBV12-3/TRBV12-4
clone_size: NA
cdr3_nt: TGTGCCAGCATCGCAGACAGGGGAGCTGAAGCTTTCTTT
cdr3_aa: CASIADRGAEAFF

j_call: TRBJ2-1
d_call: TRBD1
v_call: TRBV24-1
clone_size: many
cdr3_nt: TGTGCCACCAGTGATCACCGGGACAGGGGCCATGAGCAGTTCTTC
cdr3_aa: CATSDHRDRGHEQFF

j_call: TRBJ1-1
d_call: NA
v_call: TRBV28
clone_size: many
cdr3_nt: TGTGCCAGCAGTTTGTCGGGGGAGGGTTCAGACACTGAAGCTTTCTTT
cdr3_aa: CASSLSGEGSDTEAFF

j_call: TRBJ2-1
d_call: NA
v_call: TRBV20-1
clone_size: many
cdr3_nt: TGCAGTGCTATCCCTCTAGCGTTAAGCTCCTACAATGAGCAGTTCTTC
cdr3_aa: CSAIPLALSSYNEQFF

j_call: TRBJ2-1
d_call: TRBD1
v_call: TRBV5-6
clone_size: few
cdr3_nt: TGTGCCAGCAGCTTCGGACAGGGTTTCTACAATGAGCAGTTCTTC
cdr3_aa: CASSFGQGFYNEQFF

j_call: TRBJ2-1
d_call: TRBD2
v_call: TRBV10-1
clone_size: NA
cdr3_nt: TGCGCCAGCCCTGACAGGGCTAGCGGGAGGGGGCCCCCTAGCAATGAGCAGTTCTTC
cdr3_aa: CASPDRASGRGPPSNEQFF

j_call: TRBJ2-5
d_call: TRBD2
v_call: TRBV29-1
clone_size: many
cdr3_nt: TGCAGCGTTTCCAAAGTAGCGGGAGGACAAGAGACCCAGTACTTC
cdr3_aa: CSVSKVAGGQETQYF

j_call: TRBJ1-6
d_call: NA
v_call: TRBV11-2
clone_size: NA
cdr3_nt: TGTGCCAGCAGCGGCGACAGCCTCTATAATTCACCCCTCCACTTT
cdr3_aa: CASSGDSLYNSPLHF

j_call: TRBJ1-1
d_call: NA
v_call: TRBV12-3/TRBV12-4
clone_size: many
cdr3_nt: TGTGCCAGCAGTTTAAAAGGGAACACTGAAGCTTTCTTT
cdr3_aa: CASSLKGNTEAFF